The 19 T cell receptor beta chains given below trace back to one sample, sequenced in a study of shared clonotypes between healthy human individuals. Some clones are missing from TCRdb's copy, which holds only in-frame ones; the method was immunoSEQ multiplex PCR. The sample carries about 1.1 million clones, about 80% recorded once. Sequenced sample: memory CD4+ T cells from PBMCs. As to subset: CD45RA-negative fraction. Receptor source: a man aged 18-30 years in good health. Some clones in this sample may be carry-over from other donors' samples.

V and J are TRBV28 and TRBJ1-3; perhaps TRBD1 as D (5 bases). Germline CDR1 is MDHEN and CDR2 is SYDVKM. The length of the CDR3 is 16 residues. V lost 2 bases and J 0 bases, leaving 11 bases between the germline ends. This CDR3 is CASSLKTAFSGNTIYF. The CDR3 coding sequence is TGTGCCAGCAGTTTAAAGACAGCATTCTCTGGAAACACCATATATTTT.

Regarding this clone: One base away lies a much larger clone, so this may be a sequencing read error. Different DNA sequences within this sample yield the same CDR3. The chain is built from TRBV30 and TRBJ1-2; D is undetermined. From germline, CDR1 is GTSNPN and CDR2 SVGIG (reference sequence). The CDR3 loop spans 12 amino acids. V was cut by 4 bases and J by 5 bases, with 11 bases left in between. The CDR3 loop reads CAWNPGDYGYTF. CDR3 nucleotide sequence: TGTGCCTGGAACCCGGGCGATTATGGCTACACCTTC.

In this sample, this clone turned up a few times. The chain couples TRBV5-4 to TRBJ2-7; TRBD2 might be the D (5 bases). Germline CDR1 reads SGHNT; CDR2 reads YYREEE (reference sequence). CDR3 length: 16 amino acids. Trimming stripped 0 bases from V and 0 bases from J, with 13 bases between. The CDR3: CASSLAWTSSSYEQYF. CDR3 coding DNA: TGTGCCAGCAGCTTGGCTTGGACTTCAAGCTCCTACGAGCAGTACTTC. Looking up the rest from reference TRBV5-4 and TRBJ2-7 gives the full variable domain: ETGVTQSPTHLIKTRGQQVTLRCSSQSGHNTVSWYQQALGQGPQFIFQYYREEENGRGNFPPRFSGLQFPNYSSELNVNALELDDSALYLCASSLAWTSSSYEQYFGPGTRLTVT.

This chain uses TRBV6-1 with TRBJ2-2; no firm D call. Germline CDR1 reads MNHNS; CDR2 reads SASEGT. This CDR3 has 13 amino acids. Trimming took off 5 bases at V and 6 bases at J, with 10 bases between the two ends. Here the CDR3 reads CASSPEPAGELFF. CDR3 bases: TGTGCCAGCAGTCCGGAACCCGCCGGGGAGCTGTTTTTT.

The CDR3 nucleotides are TGCGCCAGCAGCCAAATGGGATTAGCGGGAGGGAAGAATTTCTTC. It codes for CASSQMGLAGGKNFF. The chain uses TRBV4-1 and TRBJ2-1; TRBD2 aligns across 11 bases. The ends lost 2 bases at V and 16 bases at J; junction bases unmatched: 13. CDR1 is MGHRA and CDR2 is YSYEKL in the germline V gene. The CDR3 sequence is 15 residues long.

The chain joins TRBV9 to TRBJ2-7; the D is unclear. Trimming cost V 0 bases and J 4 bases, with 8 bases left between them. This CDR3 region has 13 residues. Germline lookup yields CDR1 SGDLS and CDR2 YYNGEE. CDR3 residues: CASSVAMEYEQYF. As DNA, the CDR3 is TGTGCCAGCAGCGTAGCGATGGAGTACGAGCAGTACTTC.

As DNA, the CDR3 is TGTGCCAGTTGTACAGGGCGGGACACTGAAGCTTTCTTT. It yields the protein CASCTGRDTEAFF. The J gene is TRBJ1-1, the V gene TRBV2; D might be TRBD1 (6 bases). CDR3 length: 13 residues. Deletions cut 9 bases from V and 3 bases from J, with 14 bases between. Germline CDR1 and CDR2: SNHLY and FYNNEI.

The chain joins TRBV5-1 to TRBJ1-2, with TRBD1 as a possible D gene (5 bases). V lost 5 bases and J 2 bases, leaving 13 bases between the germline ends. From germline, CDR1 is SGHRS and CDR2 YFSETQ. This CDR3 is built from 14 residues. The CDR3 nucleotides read TGCGCCAGCAGTCACAATGGGGCGAACTATGGCTACACCTTC. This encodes CASSHNGANYGYTF.

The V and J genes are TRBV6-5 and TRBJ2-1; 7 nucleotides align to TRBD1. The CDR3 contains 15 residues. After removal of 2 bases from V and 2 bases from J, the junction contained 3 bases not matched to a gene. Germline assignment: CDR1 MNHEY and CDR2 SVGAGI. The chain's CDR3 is CASSYAGTAYNEQFF. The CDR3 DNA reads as TGTGCCAGCAGTTACGCCGGGACAGCCTACAATGAGCAGTTCTTC.

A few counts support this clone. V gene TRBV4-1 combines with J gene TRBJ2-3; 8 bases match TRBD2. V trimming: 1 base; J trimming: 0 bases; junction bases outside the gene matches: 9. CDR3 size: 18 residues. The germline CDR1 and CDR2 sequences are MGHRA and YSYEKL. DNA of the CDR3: TGCGCCAGCAGCCAAGTTGGACCGGGACTAGGGAGCACAGATACGCAGTATTTT. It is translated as CASSQVGPGLGSTDTQYF.

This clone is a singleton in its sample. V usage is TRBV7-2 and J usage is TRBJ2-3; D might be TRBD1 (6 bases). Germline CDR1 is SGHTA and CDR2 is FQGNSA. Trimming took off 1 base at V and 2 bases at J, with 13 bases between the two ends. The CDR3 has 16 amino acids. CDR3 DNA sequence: TGTGCCAGCAGCTTAGTTGGACAGCCCAACACAGATACGCAGTATTTT. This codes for CASSLVGQPNTDTQYF.

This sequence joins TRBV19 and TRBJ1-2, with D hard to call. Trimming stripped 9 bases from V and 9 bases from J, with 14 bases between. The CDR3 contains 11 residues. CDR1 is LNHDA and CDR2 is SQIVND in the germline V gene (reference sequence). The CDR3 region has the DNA TGTGCCAGCCCCCTTCGTCAGAGCTACACCTTC. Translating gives CASPLRQSYTF.

CDR3 DNA: TGTGCCAGCAGCTTATTGACGGGGAACACTGAAGCTTTCTTT. Its translation: CASSLLTGNTEAFF. The chain combines TRBV11-2 with TRBJ1-1; D ambiguous. Germline values: CDR1 SGHAT, CDR2 FQNNGV. V was pared by 2 bases and J by 1 base, with 8 bases between. The CDR3 is 14 residues long.

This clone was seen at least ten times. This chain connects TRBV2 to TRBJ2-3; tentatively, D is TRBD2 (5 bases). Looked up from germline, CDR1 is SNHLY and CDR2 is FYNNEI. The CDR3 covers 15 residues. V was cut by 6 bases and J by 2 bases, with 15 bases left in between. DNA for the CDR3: TGTGCCAGCAGAGCTATGGGAGTTACCACAGATACGCAGTATTTT. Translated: CASRAMGVTTDTQYF.

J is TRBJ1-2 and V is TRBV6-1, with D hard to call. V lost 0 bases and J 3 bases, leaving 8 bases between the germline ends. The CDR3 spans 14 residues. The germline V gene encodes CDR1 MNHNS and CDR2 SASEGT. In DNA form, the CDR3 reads TGTGCCAGCAGTGAAGCGCGTCTACACTATGGCTACACCTTC. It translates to CASSEARLHYGYTF.

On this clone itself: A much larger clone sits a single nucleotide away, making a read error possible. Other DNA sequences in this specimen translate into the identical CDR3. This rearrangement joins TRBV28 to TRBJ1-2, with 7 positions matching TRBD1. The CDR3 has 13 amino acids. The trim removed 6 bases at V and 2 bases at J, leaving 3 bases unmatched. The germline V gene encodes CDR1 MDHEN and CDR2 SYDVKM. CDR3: CASSLQGNYGYTF. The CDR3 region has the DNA TGTGCCAGCAGCTTACAGGGGAACTATGGCTACACCTTC.

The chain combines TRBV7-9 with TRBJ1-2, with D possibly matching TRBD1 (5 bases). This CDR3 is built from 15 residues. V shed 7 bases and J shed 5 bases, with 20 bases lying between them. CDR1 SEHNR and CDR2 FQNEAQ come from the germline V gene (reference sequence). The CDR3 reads CASTEWGKSEYGYTF. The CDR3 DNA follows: TGTGCCAGCACGGAATGGGGGAAAAGTGAATATGGCTACACCTTC.

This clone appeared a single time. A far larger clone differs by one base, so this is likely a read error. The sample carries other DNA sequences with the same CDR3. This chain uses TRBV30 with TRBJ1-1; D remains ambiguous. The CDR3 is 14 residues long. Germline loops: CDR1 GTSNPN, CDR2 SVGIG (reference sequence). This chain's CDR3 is CAWRDSPAGTEAFF. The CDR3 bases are TGTGCCTGGAGGGACTCGCCGGCGGGCACTGAAGCCTTCTTT. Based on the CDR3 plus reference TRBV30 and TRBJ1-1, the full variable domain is SQTIHQWPATLVQPVGSPLSLECTVEGTSNPNLYWYRQAAGRGLQLLFYSVGIGQISSEVPQNLSASRPQDRQFILSSKKLLLSDSGFYLCAWRDSPAGTEAFFGQGTRLTVV.

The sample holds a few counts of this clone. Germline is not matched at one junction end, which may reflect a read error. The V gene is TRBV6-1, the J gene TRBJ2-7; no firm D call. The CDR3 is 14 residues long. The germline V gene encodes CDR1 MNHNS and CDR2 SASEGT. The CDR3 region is CASSVSRWSSEQYF. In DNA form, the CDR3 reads TGTGCCAGCAGTGTTAGCAGGTGGTCCTCCGAGCAGTACTTC.